This T cell receptor (beta chain) was sequenced for a study of molecular identifiers for immune sequencing clone quantification. Study results and caveats: Clonotypes topping 20 RNA copies carried over 98% of effector molecules but under 1% of naive ones. Sharing of a barcode by identical TCR molecules could cause highly expanded clone sizes to be underestimated.

Sorted cells numbering roughly 18,000 to 1,000,000, with 10%, 30% or 50% RNA, yielded the naive CD8 libraries. Naive CD8 T cells were picked out by sorting for CD8+CD4-CCR7+CD45RA+. This clonotype was recorded many times. Its antigen is undetermined. TCRdb independently ran MiXCR on the PCR reads; one entry per CDR3 protein. The sample includes approximately 550,000 distinct CDR3 sequences, about a fifth of them seen just once. The TCR was taken from a human donor in good health. Some libraries in this study had Jurkat cell RNA spiked in. Sequenced sample: naive CD8+ T cells from blood, with Jurkat cell RNA spiked in. The subset: FACS-sorted CD8+CD4-CCR7+CD45RA+ naive T cells.

CDR3 DNA sequence: TGTGCCAGCAGCTCTTACAGTCACAATGAGCAGTTCTTC. This translates into CASSSYSHNEQFF. V gene TRBV7-2 combines with J gene TRBJ2-1; D is unresolved. The CDR3 runs 13 residues. V was cut by 4 bases and J by 5 bases, with 9 bases left in between. CDR1 is SGHTA and CDR2 is FQGNSA in the germline V gene. Full variable domain (remainder filled in from reference TRBV7-2 and TRBJ2-1): GAGVSQSPSNKVTEKGKDVELRCDPISGHTALYWYRQSLGQGLEFLIYFQGNSAPDKSGLPSDRFSAERTGGSVSTLTIQRTQQEDSAVYLCASSSYSHNEQFFGPGTRLTVL.